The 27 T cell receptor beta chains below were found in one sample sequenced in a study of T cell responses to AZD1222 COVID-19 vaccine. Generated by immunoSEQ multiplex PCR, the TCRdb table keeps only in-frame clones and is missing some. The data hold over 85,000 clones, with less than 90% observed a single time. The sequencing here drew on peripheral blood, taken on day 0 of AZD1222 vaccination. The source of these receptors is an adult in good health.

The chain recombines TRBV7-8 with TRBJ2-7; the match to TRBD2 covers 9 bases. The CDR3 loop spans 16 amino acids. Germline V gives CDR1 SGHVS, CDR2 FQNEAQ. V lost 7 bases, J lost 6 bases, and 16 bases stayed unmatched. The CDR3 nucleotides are TGTGCCAGCACCACCCAAGTGCCGGCTAGCGGGGTCGAGCAGTACTTC. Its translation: CASTTQVPASGVEQYF.

CDR3 DNA sequence: TGTGCCAGCAGCTCACAGGGGTCTGGGGCCAACGTCCTGACTTTC. Its protein is CASSSQGSGANVLTF. The rearrangement joins TRBV11-2 to TRBJ2-6, with 7 bases matching TRBD1. V dropped 4 bases and J dropped 1; count of bases not matched to a gene: 1. The CDR3 is 15 residues long. CDR1 and CDR2 from the germline V gene are SGHAT and FQNNGV.

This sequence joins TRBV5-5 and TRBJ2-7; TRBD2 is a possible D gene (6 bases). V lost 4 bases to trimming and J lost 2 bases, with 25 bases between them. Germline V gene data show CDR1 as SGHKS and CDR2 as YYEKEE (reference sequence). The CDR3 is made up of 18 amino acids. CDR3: CASSPPWGVRAGTYEQYF. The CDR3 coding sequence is TGTGCCAGCAGCCCCCCGTGGGGGGTACGGGCCGGGACCTACGAGCAGTACTTC.

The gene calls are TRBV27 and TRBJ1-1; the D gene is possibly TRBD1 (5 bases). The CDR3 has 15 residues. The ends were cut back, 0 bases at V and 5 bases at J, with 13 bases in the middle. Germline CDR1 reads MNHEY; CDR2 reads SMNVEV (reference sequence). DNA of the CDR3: TGTGCCAGCAGTTTATCAACCCGAGGGGTAACTGAAGCTTTCTTT. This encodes CASSLSTRGVTEAFF.

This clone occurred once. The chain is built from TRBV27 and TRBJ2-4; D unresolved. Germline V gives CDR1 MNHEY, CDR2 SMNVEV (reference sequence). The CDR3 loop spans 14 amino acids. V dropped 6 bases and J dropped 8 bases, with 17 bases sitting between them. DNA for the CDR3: TGTGCCAGCAGCATCCGGACGGCCCGGGACATTCAGTACTTC. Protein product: CASSIRTARDIQYF.

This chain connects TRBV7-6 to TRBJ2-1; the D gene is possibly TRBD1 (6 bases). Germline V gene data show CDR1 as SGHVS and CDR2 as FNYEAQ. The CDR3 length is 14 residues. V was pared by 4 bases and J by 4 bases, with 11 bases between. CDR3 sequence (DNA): TGTGCCAGCAGCTCCCTGACAGGTTACAATGAGCAGTTCTTC. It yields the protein CASSSLTGYNEQFF.

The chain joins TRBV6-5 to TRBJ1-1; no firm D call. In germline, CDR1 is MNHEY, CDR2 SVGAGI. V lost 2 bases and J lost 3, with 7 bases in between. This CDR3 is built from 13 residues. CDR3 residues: CASSYGGYTEAFF. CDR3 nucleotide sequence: TGTGCCAGCAGTTACGGAGGGTACACTGAAGCTTTCTTT.

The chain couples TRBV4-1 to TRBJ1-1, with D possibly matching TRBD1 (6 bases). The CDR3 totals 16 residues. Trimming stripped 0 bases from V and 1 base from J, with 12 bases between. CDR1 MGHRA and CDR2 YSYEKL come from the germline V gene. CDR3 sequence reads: CASSQDRRGPNTEAFF. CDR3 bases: TGCGCCAGCAGCCAAGATCGGCGGGGGCCGAACACTGAAGCTTTCTTT.

In DNA, the CDR3 is TGTGCCAGCTCACTTTCCGGACAGGGTGGAAACACCATATATTTT. Protein: CASSLSGQGGNTIYF. The chain uses TRBV18 and TRBJ1-3; 8 nucleotides agree with TRBD1. The CDR3 runs to 15 residues. J gave up 3 bases and V 4 bases, and 5 bases lay outside the gene matches. CDR1 and CDR2 from the germline V gene are KGHSH and LQKENI.

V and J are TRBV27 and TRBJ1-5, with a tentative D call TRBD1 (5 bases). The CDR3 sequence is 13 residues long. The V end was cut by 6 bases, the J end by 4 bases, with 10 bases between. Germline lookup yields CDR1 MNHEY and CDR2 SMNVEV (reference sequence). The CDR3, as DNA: TGTGCCAGCAGCCCCGACAGAAATCAGCCCCAGCATTTT. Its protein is CASSPDRNQPQHF.

This CDR3 reads CASSLARAQETQYF. CDR3 DNA sequence: TGTGCCAGCAGCTTGGCGCGGGCACAAGAGACCCAGTACTTC. The J gene is TRBJ2-5, the V gene TRBV5-4; TRBD2 might be the D (5 bases). The germline gives CDR1 SGHNT, CDR2 YYREEE (reference sequence). The V and J ends lost 0 bases and 2 bases respectively, with 8 bases between them. The CDR3 has 14 amino acids. The whole variable domain, remainder taken from reference TRBV5-4 and TRBJ2-5, is ETGVTQSPTHLIKTRGQQVTLRCSSQSGHNTVSWYQQALGQGPQFIFQYYREEENGRGNFPPRFSGLQFPNYSSELNVNALELDDSALYLCASSLARAQETQYFGPGTRLLVL.

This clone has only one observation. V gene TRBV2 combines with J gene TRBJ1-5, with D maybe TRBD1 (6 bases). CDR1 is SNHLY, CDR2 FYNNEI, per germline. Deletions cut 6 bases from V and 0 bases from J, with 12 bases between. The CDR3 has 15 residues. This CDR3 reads CASRVGGLSNQPQHF. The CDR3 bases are TGTGCCAGCAGGGTTGGGGGCCTTAGCAATCAGCCCCAGCATTTT.

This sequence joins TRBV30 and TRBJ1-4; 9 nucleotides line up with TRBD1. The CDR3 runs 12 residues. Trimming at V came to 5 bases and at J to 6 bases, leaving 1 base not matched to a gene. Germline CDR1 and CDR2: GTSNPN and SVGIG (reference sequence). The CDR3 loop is CAWGQGYEKLFF. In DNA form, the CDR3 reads TGTGCCTGGGGACAGGGGTATGAAAAACTGTTTTTT.

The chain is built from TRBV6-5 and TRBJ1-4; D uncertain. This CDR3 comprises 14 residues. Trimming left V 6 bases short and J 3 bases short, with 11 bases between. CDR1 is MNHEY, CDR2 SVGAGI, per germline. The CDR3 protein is CASRPPAPNEKLFF. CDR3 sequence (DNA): TGTGCCAGCAGGCCGCCGGCCCCTAATGAAAAACTGTTTTTT.

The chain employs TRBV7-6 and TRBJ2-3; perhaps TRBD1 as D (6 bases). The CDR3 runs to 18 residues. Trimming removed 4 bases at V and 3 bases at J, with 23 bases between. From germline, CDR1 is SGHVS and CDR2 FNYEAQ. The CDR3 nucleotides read TGTGCCAGCAGCTCCAATCAACAGGGATTAAGTCGGACAGATACGCAGTATTTT. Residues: CASSSNQQGLSRTDTQYF.

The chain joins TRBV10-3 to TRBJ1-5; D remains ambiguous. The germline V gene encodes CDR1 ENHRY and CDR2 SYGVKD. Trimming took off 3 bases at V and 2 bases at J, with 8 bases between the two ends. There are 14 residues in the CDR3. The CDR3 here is CAISDAGGNQPQHF. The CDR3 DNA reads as TGTGCCATCAGTGATGCTGGGGGCAATCAGCCCCAGCATTTT.

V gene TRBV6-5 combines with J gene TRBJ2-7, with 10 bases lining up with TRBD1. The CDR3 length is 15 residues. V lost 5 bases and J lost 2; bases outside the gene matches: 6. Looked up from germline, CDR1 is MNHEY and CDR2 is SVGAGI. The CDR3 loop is CASSLRDRGPYEQYF. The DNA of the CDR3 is TGTGCCAGCAGTCTCCGGGACAGGGGTCCCTACGAGCAGTACTTC.

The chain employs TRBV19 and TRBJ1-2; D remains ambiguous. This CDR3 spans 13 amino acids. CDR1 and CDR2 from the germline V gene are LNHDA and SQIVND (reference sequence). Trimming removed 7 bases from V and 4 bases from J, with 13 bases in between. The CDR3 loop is CASTPGVFYGYTF. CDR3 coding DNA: TGTGCCAGTACGCCGGGAGTTTTCTATGGCTACACCTTC. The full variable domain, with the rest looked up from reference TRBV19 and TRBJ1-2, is DGGITQSPKYLFRKEGQNVTLSCEQNLNHDAMYWYRQDPGQGLRLIYYSQIVNDFQKGDIAEGYSVSREKKESFPLTVTSAQKNPTAFYLCASTPGVFYGYTFGSGTRLTVV.

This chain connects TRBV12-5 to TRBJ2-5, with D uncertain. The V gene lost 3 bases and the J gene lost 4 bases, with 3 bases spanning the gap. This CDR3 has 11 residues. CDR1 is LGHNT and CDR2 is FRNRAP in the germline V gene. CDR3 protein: CASGFGETQYF. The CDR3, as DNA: TGTGCTAGTGGTTTTGGAGAGACCCAGTACTTC.

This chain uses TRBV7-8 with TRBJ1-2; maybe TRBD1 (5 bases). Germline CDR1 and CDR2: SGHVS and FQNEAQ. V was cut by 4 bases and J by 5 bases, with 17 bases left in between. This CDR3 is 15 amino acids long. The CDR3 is CASSSAGGGSYGYTF. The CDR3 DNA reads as TGTGCCAGCAGCTCTGCGGGGGGGGGAAGTTATGGCTACACCTTC.

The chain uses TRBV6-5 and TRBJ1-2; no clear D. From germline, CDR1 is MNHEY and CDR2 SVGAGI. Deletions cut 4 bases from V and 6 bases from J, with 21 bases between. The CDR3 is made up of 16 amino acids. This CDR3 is CASSSRTATPRDGYTF. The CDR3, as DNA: TGTGCCAGCAGTTCCCGGACCGCTACGCCCCGGGATGGCTACACCTTC.

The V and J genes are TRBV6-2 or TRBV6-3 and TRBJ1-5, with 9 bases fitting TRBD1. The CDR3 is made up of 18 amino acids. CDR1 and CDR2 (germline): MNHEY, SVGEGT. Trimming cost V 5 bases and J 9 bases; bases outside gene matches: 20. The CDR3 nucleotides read TGTGCCAGCAGTACCCCTCGGACAGGGGCGCTACCGAGATGGCCCCAGCATTTT. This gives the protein CASSTPRTGALPRWPQHF.

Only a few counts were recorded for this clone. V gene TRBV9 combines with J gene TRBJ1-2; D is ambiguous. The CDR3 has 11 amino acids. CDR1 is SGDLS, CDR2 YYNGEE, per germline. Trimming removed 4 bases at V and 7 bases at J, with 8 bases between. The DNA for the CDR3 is TGTGCCAGCAGCTCCCGGGGTGGCTACACCTTC. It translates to CASSSRGGYTF.

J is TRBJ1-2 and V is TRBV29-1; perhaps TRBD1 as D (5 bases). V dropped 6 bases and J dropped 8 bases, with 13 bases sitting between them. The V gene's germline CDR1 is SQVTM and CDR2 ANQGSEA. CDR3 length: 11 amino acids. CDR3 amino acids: CSVRDGTGYTF. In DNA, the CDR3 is TGCAGCGTACGGGACGGCACCGGCTACACCTTC. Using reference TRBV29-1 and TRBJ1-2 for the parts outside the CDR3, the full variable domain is SAVISQKPSRDICQRGTSLTIQCQVDSQVTMMFWYRQQPGQSLTLIATANQGSEATYESGFVIDKFPISRPNLTFSTLTVSNMSPEDSSIYLCSVRDGTGYTFGSGTRLTVV.

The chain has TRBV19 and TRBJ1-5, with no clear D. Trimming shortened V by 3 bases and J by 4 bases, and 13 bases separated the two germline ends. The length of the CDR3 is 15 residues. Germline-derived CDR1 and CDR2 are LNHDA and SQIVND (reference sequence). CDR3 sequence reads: CASSIGPAFNQPQHF. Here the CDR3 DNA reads TGTGCCAGTAGTATCGGGCCAGCCTTTAATCAGCCCCAGCATTTT.

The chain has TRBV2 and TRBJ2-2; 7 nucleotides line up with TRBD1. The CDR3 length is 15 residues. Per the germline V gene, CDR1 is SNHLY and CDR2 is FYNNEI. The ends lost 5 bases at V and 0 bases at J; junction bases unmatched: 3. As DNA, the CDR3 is TGTGCCAGCAGTTTTGACAGGGCGAACACCGGGGAGCTGTTTTTT. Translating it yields CASSFDRANTGELFF.

The CDR3 here is CASSPRDLAGYEQYF. The CDR3, as DNA: TGTGCCAGTAGTCCCCGGGATCTAGCGGGGTACGAGCAGTACTTC. This chain connects TRBV19 to TRBJ2-7; TRBD2 matches 9 bases. Germline V gene sequence: CDR1 LNHDA, CDR2 SQIVND (reference sequence). V trimming: 5 bases; J trimming: 4 bases; junction bases outside the gene matches: 9. The CDR3 totals 15 residues.